These 23 T cell receptor beta chains share one sample of origin, sequenced in a study of CD8 T cells in ankylosing spondylitis. MiXCR, run by TCRdb on the 5' RACE reads, gives a single entry per CDR3 protein. Of about 36,000 distinct CDR3 sequences detected, around 6% appear once; the ten largest clones hold more than 10%. The sequencing input was blood, either unsorted or a sorted T cell fraction (not recorded which). Source of these receptors: a male donor with ankylosing spondylitis or in good health (not recorded which).

This clonotype came up many times. The gene calls are TRBV5-4 and TRBJ1-1; 8 bases match TRBD1. Germline CDR1 SGHNT, CDR2 YYREEE (reference sequence). The CDR3 totals 17 residues. Unmatched junction bases numbered 17, after V lost 4 bases and J lost 6 bases. CDR3 in amino acids: CASSQNRGTGGRSEAFF. CDR3 nucleotides: TGTGCCAGCAGCCAGAATCGGGGAACAGGGGGTAGGTCTGAAGCTTTCTTT.

This clonotype was recorded many times. The chain couples TRBV20-1 to TRBJ1-5, with a tentative D call TRBD1 (6 bases). Trimming stripped 2 bases from V and 0 bases from J, with 14 bases between. Germline CDR1 reads DFQATT; CDR2 reads SNEGSKA (reference sequence). The CDR3 loop spans 16 amino acids. The CDR3 sequence is CSARQGRGYSNQPQHF. The DNA of the CDR3 is TGCAGTGCTAGACAGGGGAGAGGGTATAGCAATCAGCCCCAGCATTTT.

This clonotype has ten or more counts. This chain links TRBV9 with TRBJ2-1; 8 positions match TRBD2. Germline lookup yields CDR1 SGDLS and CDR2 YYNGEE. CDR3 size: 16 residues. V was clipped by 4 bases and J by 9 bases; unmatched bases: 15. CDR3 DNA: TGTGCCAGCAGCCCCCTTTCAGCTAGCGGGTTTGGTGAGCAGTTCTTC. Its protein product is CASSPLSASGFGEQFF.

Worth noting for this clonotype: A clone one base away is much larger, so this may be a read error. This chain links TRBV20-1 with TRBJ1-1; 7 bases line up with TRBD1. Trimming at V came to 5 bases and at J to 10 bases, leaving 10 bases not matched to a gene. Germline values: CDR1 DFQATT, CDR2 SNEGSKA (reference sequence). This CDR3 comprises 12 residues. The CDR3: CSAGVQGGRAFF. CDR3 DNA sequence: TGCAGTGCTGGAGTTCAGGGGGGGAGAGCTTTCTTT.

There are many counts of this clonotype. The CDR3 reads CASSGLDTGELFF. CDR3 sequence (DNA): TGTGCCAGCAGTGGGCTGGACACCGGGGAGCTGTTTTTT. The chain has TRBV6-1 and TRBJ2-2; no clear D gene. The length of the CDR3 is 13 residues. Per germline, CDR1 MNHNS and CDR2 SASEGT. The V gene lost 4 bases and the J gene lost 3 bases, with 6 bases spanning the gap.

This clonotype was counted many times. The chain carries TRBV5-4 and TRBJ2-1, with D perhaps TRBD2 (6 bases). This CDR3 spans 16 amino acids. Trimming cost V 0 bases and J 5 bases, with 15 bases left between them. From germline, CDR1 is SGHNT and CDR2 YYREEE (reference sequence). The CDR3 region has the DNA TGTGCCAGCAGCTTGGATATCGGGAGATCGAACAATGAGCAGTTCTTC. Protein: CASSLDIGRSNNEQFF. Full variable domain (outside the CDR3, taken from reference TRBV5-4 and TRBJ2-1): ETGVTQSPTHLIKTRGQQVTLRCSSQSGHNTVSWYQQALGQGPQFIFQYYREEENGRGNFPPRFSGLQFPNYSSELNVNALELDDSALYLCASSLDIGRSNNEQFFGPGTRLTVL.

This clonotype showed up many times. In DNA, the CDR3 is TGTGCCAGCAGCTTACTACTAACCTACGAGCAGTACTTC. Its protein is CASSLLLTYEQYF. The chain employs TRBV7-2 and TRBJ2-7; D remains ambiguous. The V gene's germline CDR1 is SGHTA and CDR2 FQGNSA. V lost 2 bases to trimming and J lost 2 bases, with 7 bases between them. This CDR3 comprises 13 residues.

This clonotype was observed many times. This chain joins TRBV7-9 and TRBJ1-2, with D possibly being TRBD1 (5 bases). The CDR3 is 15 residues long. Trimming removed 0 bases at V and 8 bases at J, with 16 bases between. Germline lookup yields CDR1 SEHNR and CDR2 FQNEAQ (reference sequence). The CDR3 sequence: CASSLARGPDGGYTF. The DNA for the CDR3 is TGTGCCAGCAGCTTAGCGCGGGGACCCGATGGAGGCTACACCTTC.

There are many counts of this clonotype. The genes are TRBV19 and TRBJ1-5; 7 bases match TRBD1. V shed 10 bases and J 5 bases; nucleotides not matched to a gene: 11. Germline V lookup: CDR1 LNHDA, CDR2 SQIVND (reference sequence). The CDR3 consists of 14 residues. CDR3 protein: CATARGTDYQPQHF. CDR3 sequence (DNA): TGTGCCACCGCAAGGGGGACAGATTATCAGCCCCAGCATTTT.

This clonotype has ten or more counts. The chain couples TRBV27 to TRBJ2-5; 11 bases fit TRBD2. The germline CDR1 and CDR2 sequences are MNHEY and SMNVEV (reference sequence). The CDR3 is 14 amino acids. Trimming removed 6 bases from V and 4 bases from J; junction bases left unmatched: 4. The CDR3 sequence is CASRLAGVRETQYF. The CDR3 DNA reads TGTGCCAGCAGACTAGCGGGAGTAAGAGAGACCCAGTACTTC.

This clonotype was detected ten times or more. The chain employs TRBV4-3 and TRBJ1-5; D may be TRBD1 (5 bases). Trimming stripped 4 bases from V and 6 bases from J, with 10 bases between. This CDR3 spans 13 amino acids. CDR1 and CDR2 from the germline V gene are LGHNA and YSLEER. The CDR3 spells CASSLGGGQPQHF. The CDR3 nucleotides are TGCGCCAGCAGCCTGGGGGGTGGTCAGCCCCAGCATTTT.

This clonotype came up many times. The gene calls are TRBV11-2 and TRBJ1-2; D uncertain. Trimming pared 1 base from V and 6 bases from J, leaving 12 bases between. This CDR3 is built from 14 residues. The germline CDR1 and CDR2 sequences are SGHAT and FQNNGV. The CDR3 here is CASSLVASEDGYTF. In DNA, the CDR3 is TGTGCCAGCAGCTTAGTAGCCTCAGAAGATGGCTACACCTTC. The whole variable domain, filled in from reference TRBV11-2 and TRBJ1-2, reads EAGVAQSPRYKIIEKRQSVAFWCNPISGHATLYWYQQILGQGPKLLIQFQNNGVVDDSQLPKDRFSAERLKGVDSTLKIQPAKLEDSAVYLCASSLVASEDGYTFGSGTRLTVV.

Ten or more counts support this clonotype. For the CDR3, the DNA is TGTGCCAGCAGCGACAGAGAATCCTACGAGCAGTACTTC. It specifies CASSDRESYEQYF. This rearrangement joins TRBV2 to TRBJ2-7, with TRBD1 as a possible D gene (5 bases). Germline loops: CDR1 SNHLY, CDR2 FYNNEI. V lost 6 bases, J lost 1 base, and 10 bases lay in between. This CDR3 has 13 residues.

This clonotype was picked up many times. The chain has TRBV20-1 and TRBJ1-1, with D unresolved. Germline assignment: CDR1 DFQATT and CDR2 SNEGSKA (reference sequence). The CDR3 has 15 amino acids. The V end lost 4 bases, the J end lost 0 bases, and 15 bases lay between the germline ends. CDR3 loop: CSAKPYPPLNTEAFF. In DNA, the CDR3 is TGCAGTGCTAAACCCTACCCCCCCTTGAACACTGAAGCTTTCTTT.

In this sample, this clonotype turned up many times. The V gene is TRBV27, the J gene TRBJ2-5, with TRBD2 matching 7 bases. Germline V gene lookup returns CDR1 MNHEY and CDR2 SMNVEV (reference sequence). The CDR3 has 15 amino acids. V was pared by 2 bases and J by 2 bases, with 5 bases of the junction left unmatched. This CDR3 is CASSLRLASQETQYF. Written as DNA, the CDR3 is TGTGCCAGCAGTTTACGACTAGCTTCTCAAGAGACCCAGTACTTC.

This clonotype was seen a handful of times. The chain carries TRBV20-1 and TRBJ2-7; unclear D gene. The ends were cut back, 6 bases at V and 3 bases at J, with 15 bases in the middle. CDR3 size: 13 residues. The V gene's germline CDR1 is DFQATT and CDR2 SNEGSKA (reference sequence). The CDR3 bases are TGCAGTGCCTCCACGGCGGAGCGCTACGAGCAGTACTTC. It yields the protein CSASTAERYEQYF.

Ten or more counts support this clonotype. The rearrangement uses TRBV7-2 and TRBJ1-2; 7 bases are shared with TRBD1. CDR1 is SGHTA and CDR2 is FQGNSA in the germline V gene. CDR3 length: 13 residues. After removal of 3 bases from V and 3 bases from J, the junction contained 1 base not matched to a gene. The CDR3 is CASSLGQHYGYTF. DNA of the CDR3: TGTGCCAGCAGCTTGGGACAGCACTATGGCTACACCTTC. Drawing the rest from reference TRBV7-2 and TRBJ1-2, the complete variable domain is GAGVSQSPSNKVTEKGKDVELRCDPISGHTALYWYRQSLGQGLEFLIYFQGNSAPDKSGLPSDRFSAERTGGSVSTLTIQRTQQEDSAVYLCASSLGQHYGYTFGSGTRLTVV.

Concerning this clonotype: One base away lies a much larger clone, so this may be a sequencing read error. The chain employs TRBV7-2 and TRBJ1-2, with 7 bases aligning to TRBD1. Per the germline V gene, CDR1 is SGHTA and CDR2 is FQGNSA. The length of the CDR3 is 15 residues. CDR3 coding DNA: TGTGCCAGCAGCAGATACACGACAGGGAACTATGGCTACGCCTTC. This encodes CASSRYTTGNYGYAF.

This clonotype appeared many times. The chain uses TRBV6-1 and TRBJ1-6; D not certain. Per the germline V gene, CDR1 is MNHNS and CDR2 is SASEGT. V gave up 6 bases and J gave up 5 bases, with 14 bases separating them. The CDR3 length is 15 residues. The CDR3, as DNA: TGTGCCAGCAGGGTGGGGTCTAGGGATAATTCACCCCTCCACTTT. Translating it yields CASRVGSRDNSPLHF.

This chain uses TRBV20-1 with TRBJ2-1; no clear D. The V and J ends lost 5 bases and 9 bases respectively, with 14 bases between them. The length of the CDR3 is 12 residues. The germline gives CDR1 DFQATT, CDR2 SNEGSKA (reference sequence). In nucleotides, the CDR3 is TGCAGTGCTCGGCGCGTGAACACTGAGCAGTTCTTC. It is translated as CSARRVNTEQFF.

By frequency in the sample, this clonotype is medium-sized (0.01 to 0.1%). It is unclear where the CDR3 begins or ends on the DNA, so no DNA is shown, and the CDR3 is as TCRdb lists it. The chain joins TRBV9 to TRBJ1-2. Termini included, the CDR3 measures 16 amino acids. Germline V lookup: CDR1 SGDLS, CDR2 YYNGEE. The CDR3 is CASSVASGPANYGYTF.

This clonotype was counted ten times or more. The CDR3: CASSAGTAPNEKLFF. CDR3 DNA sequence: TGTGCCAGCAGCGCGGGGACAGCTCCTAATGAAAAACTGTTTTTT. The chain uses TRBV9 and TRBJ1-4; 7 nucleotides match TRBD1. CDR1 SGDLS and CDR2 YYNGEE come from the germline V gene. V shed 3 bases and J 3 bases; nucleotides not matched to a gene: 5. The CDR3 runs to 15 residues.

This clonotype was counted ten times or more. The rearrangement uses TRBV5-1 and TRBJ2-7; weak D call: TRBD1 (6 bases). V lost 2 bases to trimming and J lost 0 bases, with 12 bases between them. This CDR3 has 15 amino acids. Germline CDR1 reads SGHRS; CDR2 reads YFSETQ. The CDR3 reads CASSFGGTDSYEQYF. DNA for the CDR3: TGCGCCAGCAGCTTTGGGGGCACCGACTCCTACGAGCAGTACTTC.